These 14 T cell receptor beta chains share one sample of origin, sequenced in a study of OX40 agonist ivuxolimab in advanced cancers. The assay was immunoSEQ multiplex PCR, and TCRdb's table has in-frame clones only and misses some. In the table there are 50,000 to 70,000 clones, under 90% of which are singletons. This specimen was CD4+ or CD8+ T cells sorted from blood, taken in a trial of the OX40 agonist ivuxolimab. These receptors all stem from an adult with an advanced solid tumor such as melanoma, head and neck, liver or kidney cancer.

This sequence joins TRBV4-1 and TRBJ1-2, with 9 bases identical to TRBD1. CDR1 is MGHRA, CDR2 YSYEKL, per germline. This CDR3 is built from 14 residues. The junction had 5 bases not matched to a gene; V was cut back by 1 base and J by 8 bases. CDR3 in amino acids: CASSQAGTGQGYTF. The CDR3 coding sequence is TGCGCCAGCAGCCAAGCAGGGACAGGGCAAGGCTACACCTTC.

The V and J genes are TRBV5-8 and TRBJ2-7, with TRBD1 matching 7 bases. Germline assignment: CDR1 SGHTS and CDR2 YDEGEE. This CDR3 has 13 amino acids. Trimming took 0 bases from V and 4 from J; bases not matched to a gene: 1. The CDR3 sequence is CASSLDRGYEQYF. The CDR3, as DNA: TGTGCCAGCAGCTTGGACAGGGGTTACGAGCAGTACTTC.

This clone came up once. The rearrangement joins TRBV6-5 to TRBJ1-4, with 9 bases identical to TRBD1. Germline CDR1 reads MNHEY; CDR2 reads SVGAGI. V lost 5 bases, J lost 11 bases, and 12 bases stayed unmatched. The CDR3 length is 15 residues. The CDR3 is CASSTTGQGGWKLFF. As DNA, the CDR3 is TGTGCCAGCAGTACAACGGGACAGGGTGGTTGGAAACTGTTTTTT.

The V gene is TRBV13, the J gene TRBJ1-1; unclear D gene. V was cut by 5 bases and J by 4 bases, with 14 bases left in between. Germline V gives CDR1 PRHDT, CDR2 FYEKMQ (reference sequence). This CDR3 contains 14 residues. DNA for the CDR3: TGTGCCAGCAGCCACCTCCTCCGGGGCACTGAAGCTTTCTTT. The encoded protein is CASSHLLRGTEAFF. The full variable domain, its missing parts supplied by reference TRBV13 and TRBJ1-1, is AAGVIQSPRHLIKEKRETATLKCYPIPRHDTVYWYQQGPGQDPQFLISFYEKMQSDKGSIPDRFSAQQFSDYHSELNMSSLELGDSALYFCASSHLLRGTEAFFGQGTRLTVV.

Written as DNA, the CDR3 is TGTGCCAGCAGCTTAGGGGGCAGTTCACCCCTCCACTTT. It codes for CASSLGGSSPLHF. V usage is TRBV7-6 and J usage is TRBJ1-6; D is perhaps TRBD1 (5 bases). V dropped 1 base and J dropped 9 bases, with 7 bases sitting between them. Per germline, CDR1 SGHVS and CDR2 FNYEAQ. The CDR3 totals 13 residues.

The genes are TRBV19 and TRBJ1-3; possibly TRBD1 for D (5 bases). CDR1 is LNHDA and CDR2 is SQIVND in the germline V gene (reference sequence). This CDR3 is 15 amino acids long. V lost 5 bases and J 0 bases, leaving 11 bases between the germline ends. The CDR3 region has the DNA TGTGCCAGTAGTGGGGGATGGGGCTCTGGAAACACCATATATTTT. Its translation is CASSGGWGSGNTIYF. Full variable domain (missing parts from reference TRBV19 and TRBJ1-3): DGGITQSPKYLFRKEGQNVTLSCEQNLNHDAMYWYRQDPGQGLRLIYYSQIVNDFQKGDIAEGYSVSREKKESFPLTVTSAQKNPTAFYLCASSGGWGSGNTIYFGEGSWLTVV.

This chain connects TRBV28 to TRBJ1-3; tentative D call: TRBD1 (5 bases). Trimming took off 4 bases at V and 3 bases at J, with 16 bases between the two ends. The CDR3 contains 16 residues. From germline, CDR1 is MDHEN and CDR2 SYDVKM. CDR3 sequence (DNA): TGTGCCAGCAGTTCGACCACCCAGGGTCTTGGAAACACCATATATTTT. It codes for CASSSTTQGLGNTIYF.

The CDR3 DNA reads TGTGCCAGCAGCCCCGGCGGGTGGGACAGGGGGGAGACCCAGTACTTC. It specifies CASSPGGWDRGETQYF. The gene calls are TRBV28 and TRBJ2-5, with 11 nucleotides matching TRBD1. The CDR3 consists of 16 residues. The V gene end was trimmed by 6 bases and the J gene end by 5 bases; junction bases not matched to a gene: 11. Germline V gives CDR1 MDHEN, CDR2 SYDVKM.

The CDR3 nucleotides read TGTGCCAGCAGTTACTTCCAGGGTAGTGAAAAACTGTTTTTT. Translated, it gives CASSYFQGSEKLFF. J is TRBJ1-4 and V is TRBV6-5; D perhaps matches TRBD1 (5 bases). Germline V gene data show CDR1 as MNHEY and CDR2 as SVGAGI. This CDR3 comprises 14 residues. The V end lost 1 base, the J end lost 7 bases, and 10 bases lay between the germline ends.

This clone was recorded only once. The chain is built from TRBV6-1 and TRBJ1-4; tentatively, D is TRBD1 (5 bases). Germline CDR1 is MNHNS and CDR2 is SASEGT. V lost 7 bases to trimming and J lost 8 bases, with 17 bases between them. This CDR3 spans 14 amino acids. CDR3 loop: CASNVSAGKEKLFF. The CDR3 bases are TGTGCCAGCAATGTGTCGGCAGGGAAGGAAAAACTGTTTTTT.

This rearrangement joins TRBV6-5 to TRBJ1-3; D remains ambiguous. The CDR3 loop spans 13 amino acids. V was pared by 4 bases and J by 3 bases, with 7 bases between. Germline V gene data show CDR1 as MNHEY and CDR2 as SVGAGI. The CDR3 protein is CASSSRVGNTIYF. The CDR3 DNA reads TGTGCCAGCAGTTCACGGGTTGGAAACACCATATATTTT.

V gene TRBV7-2 combines with J gene TRBJ1-5; weak D call: TRBD1 (5 bases). The germline gives CDR1 SGHTA, CDR2 FQGNSA. The CDR3 spans 16 residues. Trimming stripped 3 bases from V and 7 bases from J, with 19 bases between. The CDR3 is CASSFSLGGRGQPQHF. DNA of the CDR3: TGTGCCAGCAGCTTTTCTCTTGGGGGTAGGGGACAGCCCCAGCATTTT.

The chain joins TRBV5-1 to TRBJ1-3, with 7 bases aligning to TRBD1. V lost 0 bases to trimming and J lost 4 bases; unmatched junction nucleotides: 4. Germline V gives CDR1 SGHRS, CDR2 YFSETQ. The CDR3 has 15 residues. In DNA form, the CDR3 reads TGCGCCAGCAGCTTGGCGACAGGGTACGGAAACACCATATATTTT. Translating it yields CASSLATGYGNTIYF.

The CDR3 region is CASSSPDTEAFF. The CDR3 DNA reads TGTGCCAGCAGCTCCCCCGACACTGAAGCTTTCTTT. The chain links TRBV5-4 to TRBJ1-1; D is undetermined. V lost 3 bases and J lost 3, with 6 bases in between. The CDR3 totals 12 residues. CDR1 is SGHNT and CDR2 is YYREEE in the germline V gene (reference sequence).